The present T cell receptor beta chain was sequenced within a study of T cells in Graves' hyperthyroidism and ophthalmopathy (dated 2019 in TCRdb). About the investigation overall: Peripheral blood samples were taken at the time of initial diagnosis, prior to any treatment. Whether ophthalmopathy could be predicted prospectively was tested in an independent validation cohort made up of under 20 hyperthyroidism patients plus 17 patients who later progressed to ophthalmopathy. To identify TCR V-J signatures that set the groups apart, the researchers used a discovery cohort of 100 patients, made up of approximately 43 with Graves' ophthalmopathy and some 58 with stable Graves' hyperthyroidism. In roughly six Graves' hyperthyroidism patients, the study also compared T-cell repertoires from thyroid tissue with T-cell repertoires from blood. Once sampling was done, hyperthyroidism patients were given methimazole at a starting dose of 30 mg daily, whereas ophthalmopathy patients were given high-dose intravenous methylprednisolone. The paper describes TCR Vbeta CDR3 sequencing of 130 to 150 peripheral blood samples, made up of 43 ophthalmopathy patients, over 70 hyperthyroidism patients and some 17 progressor patients. The roughly 100 discovery patients were randomly split 7:3 into training and test sets.

TCR beta CDR3 regions were amplified from RNA transcripts. The TCR CDR3 was subjected to a first round of RT-PCR using the HTBI primer set and the Qiagen OneStep RT-PCR kit. The libraries were constructed in a second round of multiplex PCR and then size-selected and purified. Libraries were sequenced paired-end with 100 bp reads on an Illumina HiSeq2000. The authors' analysis ran thus. Raw data were processed with SOAPnuke, discarding reads with adapters, uncalled bases, mean Phred below 15, or no exact constant-primer or identifier match. High-quality paired reads were merged with COPE v1.2.5, and unique nucleotide sequences were defined as clonotypes. MiTCR v1.1 was used to align clonotypes to the IMGT TRBV, TRBD and TRBJ reference segments. The analysis was restricted to V-J combinations with a frequency above 0.0001, which together covered about 99% of the repertoires. The TCS score was defined as the ratio of F50 (clonal expansion) to E x V (chaos), calculated using BLOSUM62-based TCRdist between CDR3 peptides within each V-J. Welch's t-statistics and random forest reduced 500 to 650 V-J features to around 14, which were used in a naive Bayes classifier (R e1071). The raw public data were reprocessed by TCRdb itself: fastp quality trimming at Q25, MiXCR clonotype calling, in-frame beta chains only. Each CDR3 protein appears once, grouped with its most common genes and DNA. These V and J calls derive from TCRdb rather than the authors' analysis. This sample comprises around 600,000 distinct CDR3 sequences, around 14% of them detected only once. Roughly 7.1% of the sample is taken by the ten largest.

From V the trimming removes 3 bases and from J it removes 0 bases, while the gene matches leave 9 bases of the junction unaccounted for. CDR1 SGHRS and CDR2 YFSETQ were looked up in the germline V gene. Counted from cysteine to phenylalanine, this CDR3 has 16 amino acids. This entry keeps only the CDR3 DNA: 48 bases, framed from base 1. Moderately to severely active disease, a Clinical Activity Score of at least 3, a NOSPECS grade of at least 4, and a duration under 3 months were present in ophthalmopathy patients. Any patient with an uncontrolled infection, another autoimmune disease, pregnancy or lactation was excluded. Diagnoses were established on the basis of clinical symptoms, serum thyroxine and TRAb, thyroid ultrasound, and orbital computed tomography. Ficoll-Paque density gradient centrifugation was used to isolate PBMCs from around 10 ml of fresh peripheral blood. Trizol reagent was used to extract total RNA, and RNA quality was then checked on an Agilent 2100 Bioanalyzer.

This clonotype was seen a few times. This clone's antigen is unknown. No base-level quality is on record; no much larger clone is a single base apart. Broader findings and caveats from the paper: Blood samples also contained most of the expanded thyroid clonotypes (frequency above 0.001), which suggests that blood repertoires may reflect thyroid immune responses. No statistical method was used to fix the sample size in advance, and group allocation was not hidden from the investigators. In validation, the model predicted progression to ophthalmopathy with about 71% sensitivity and 72% to 75% specificity, a median of 6.5 months before onset. Ophthalmopathy was separated from stable hyperthyroidism by a 13 V-J signature model, with around 90% sensitivity and about 81% specificity obtained in cross-validation and 80%/75% obtained in testing.

Material for sequencing was blood. The source is a young woman with Graves' ophthalmopathy. The receptor chain draws on TRBV5-1 and TRBJ2-7, with 7 central nucleotides matching TRBD2. The encoded CDR3 is CASSSPRGVLSYEQYF. The DNA sequence is given as TGCGCCAGCAGCTCCCCCCGGGGGGTCCTCTCCTACGAGCAGTACTTC.